This TCR beta chain was sequenced during a study of Ad26.COV2.S vaccination and SARS-CoV-2 variants. Study observations and caveats: Greater spike-specific TCR breadth was seen in vaccine recipients than in placebo recipients. Breadth and depth estimates from TCRs may understate total T cell responses. Reports say spike-specific CD8+ and CD4+ T cell responses covered substantial breadth after vaccination.

For this clone: Its antigen is currently unknown.

This CDR3 is 17 amino acids long. The V and J ends lost 4 bases and 2 bases respectively, with 18 bases between them. Germline CDR1 reads MNHEY; CDR2 reads SVGEGT. TCRdb keeps only in-frame clones here, not all; method: immunoSEQ multiplex PCR. The sample holds about 87,000 clones; 82% are singletons and the top ten take approximately 15%. V gene TRBV6-2 or TRBV6-3 combines with J gene TRBJ2-1; perhaps TRBD2 as D (6 bases). The source material was peripheral blood, sampled after recovery from COVID-19. The TCR sequence derives from a human donor who had recovered from COVID-19. The CDR3 nucleotides are TGTGCCAGCAGTTCCCCGCCCCCGGGACTCGCCTACAATGAGCAGTTCTTC. Amino acid sequence: CASSSPPPGLAYNEQFF.